A selection of T cell receptor beta chains follows, all from one sample in a study of post-analysis software for immune sequencing data. TCRdb redid the calling of the PCR reads with MiXCR, one entry per CDR3 protein. The top ten hold about 0.5% of the sample, which has fewer than 850,000 distinct CDR3 sequences, roughly 27% seen once. Input material: blood. These receptors were taken from a girl aged 10-17 years with multiple sclerosis. Each CDR3 is given with its conserved first and last residue. Fields, in order: clone size, V gene, J gene, CDR3 protein. Clone sizes are given selectively: once, few, many, or a class where the clone is expanded.

few	TRBV12-3/TRBV12-4	TRBJ2-3	CASSIRLAGSTDTQYF
few	TRBV29-1	TRBJ1-1	CSVEGQENTEAFF
-	TRBV20-1	TRBJ2-7	CSARMVAGIYEQYF
-	TRBV28	TRBJ1-2	CASRAQGYGYTF
-	TRBV6-2/TRBV6-3	TRBJ2-3	CASSEPAGGYTDTQYF
few	TRBV28	TRBJ2-5	CASSSDSTQETQYF
-	TRBV20-1	TRBJ2-4	CSARQGAGAKNIQYF
few	TRBV12-3/TRBV12-4	TRBJ2-5	CASSFGDKGFRETQYF
few	TRBV6-1	TRBJ2-3	CASRRGAGPDTQYF
-	TRBV20-1	TRBJ1-4	CSTFPPQAGNEKLFF
few	TRBV27	TRBJ1-5	CASSFYGQADQPQHF
-	TRBV28	TRBJ2-1	CATLNSGTGAGNEQFF
-	TRBV20-1	TRBJ2-7	CSARDLEAGGLYEQYF
many	TRBV6-5	TRBJ2-5	CASSYSGGLQETQYF
-	TRBV4-1	TRBJ2-2	CASSQGGLTEARAGELFF
-	TRBV15	TRBJ2-5	CATSRDPRGTETQYF
few	TRBV3-1	TRBJ2-5	CASSQEGRRQETQYF
-	TRBV10-3	TRBJ1-4	CAISALAGQGNEKLFF
-	TRBV7-2	TRBJ2-5	CASSSGLAGEWGETQYF
-	TRBV28	TRBJ2-1	CASTVRGDFREQFF
-	TRBV6-2/TRBV6-3	TRBJ2-3	CASSRAGIWADTQYF
few	TRBV7-9	TRBJ2-1	CASSSLTGTYNEQFF
-	TRBV6-5	TRBJ2-7	CASSYLTAGGTGSHSEQYF
-	TRBV14	TRBJ2-4	CASSQGGAKQYF
-	TRBV18	TRBJ2-1	CASSPLGLAGGSNEQFF
-	TRBV3-1	TRBJ1-4	CASSPMGTNEKLFF
-	TRBV20-1	TRBJ1-2	CSAGDRGDYGYTF
few	TRBV9	TRBJ2-6	CASSSPFRANVLTF
few	TRBV27	TRBJ2-3	CASSLSGDRSTDTQYF
few	TRBV6-5	TRBJ2-1	CASSGPDVNNEQFF
-	TRBV7-2	TRBJ2-4	CASSLVGREGDIQYF
few	TRBV7-9	TRBJ2-7	CATGGSSGTYEQYF
-	TRBV27	TRBJ2-5	CASSLTSGRCETQYF
once	TRBV24-1	TRBJ1-1	CATTGSANTEAFF
-	TRBV15	TRBJ1-5	CATSSGTATNQPQHF
-	TRBV4-3	TRBJ2-3	CASSQAEADTQYF
-	TRBV15	TRBJ2-3	CATRQLRAGGTDTQYF
-	TRBV7-2	TRBJ2-5	CASRWQGTSTETQYF
-	TRBV6-1	TRBJ2-2	CASSQWGAANTGELFF
few	TRBV7-9	TRBJ2-1	CASSFRDTSYNEQFF
-	TRBV20-1	TRBJ2-1	CSAHQFSSYNEQFF
-	TRBV20-1	TRBJ2-1	CSARLMGLAGGDNEQFF
once	TRBV18	TRBJ2-5	CASSPMTALQEAQYF
-	TRBV7-2	TRBJ2-3	CASSLDPGPYTDTQYF
-	TRBV5-6	TRBJ2-5	CASSLHRGGYPRQETQYF
-	TRBV7-2	TRBJ2-6	CASSLEAAFSGANVLTF
-	TRBV6-1	TRBJ2-1	CASRGRSSYNEQFF
-	TRBV4-1	TRBJ1-5	CASSQVPRDNQPQHF
few	TRBV28	TRBJ2-3	CASSSGREDTDTQYF
many	TRBV7-2	TRBJ2-7	CASSSLAGIGEQYF
-	TRBV24-1	-	CATSATGRETQYF
-	TRBV6-1	TRBJ1-2	CASSPLLRTDGYTF
many	TRBV9	TRBJ2-3	CASSVGVATDTQYF
-	TRBV20-1	TRBJ2-5	CSARGTLQYF
few	TRBV4-3	-	CASSQEGARGEQYF